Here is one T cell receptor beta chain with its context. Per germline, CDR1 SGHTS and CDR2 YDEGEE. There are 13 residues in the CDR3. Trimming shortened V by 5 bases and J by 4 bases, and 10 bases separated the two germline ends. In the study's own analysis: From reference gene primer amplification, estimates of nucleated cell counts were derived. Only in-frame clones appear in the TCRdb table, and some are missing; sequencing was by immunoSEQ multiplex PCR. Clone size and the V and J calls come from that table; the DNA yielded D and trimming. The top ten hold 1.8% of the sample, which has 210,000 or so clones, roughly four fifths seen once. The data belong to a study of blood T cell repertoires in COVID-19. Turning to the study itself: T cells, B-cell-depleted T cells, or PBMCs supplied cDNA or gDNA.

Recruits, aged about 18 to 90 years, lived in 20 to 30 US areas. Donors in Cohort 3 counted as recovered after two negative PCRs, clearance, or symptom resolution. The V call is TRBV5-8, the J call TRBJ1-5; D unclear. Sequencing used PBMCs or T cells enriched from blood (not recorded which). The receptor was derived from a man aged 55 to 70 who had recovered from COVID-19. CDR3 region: CASRGVGNQPQHF. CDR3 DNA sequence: TGTGCCAGCAGGGGAGTAGGAAATCAGCCCCAGCATTTT.